These 4 T cell receptor beta chains were all obtained from the same sample, sequenced in a study of PD-L1 blockade in urothelial cancer. The time point here: pretreatment peripheral blood. The data were produced by immunoSEQ multiplex PCR, yet TCRdb's version contains in-frame clones alone and is incomplete. The sample yields tens of thousands of clones, approximately 81% seen once. The specimen was PBMCs, collected around atezolizumab (anti-PD-L1) treatment. Receptors were obtained from a man aged 55 to 70 with urothelial cancer.

This chain joins TRBV7-9 and TRBJ2-7, with D possibly TRBD2 on 6 matching bases. The CDR3 is 14 amino acids. In germline, CDR1 is SEHNR, CDR2 FQNEAQ (reference sequence). Trimming took off 5 bases at V and 2 bases at J, with 13 bases between the two ends. CDR3 in amino acids: CASSIGGIPYEQYF. DNA of the CDR3: TGTGCCAGCAGCATTGGGGGGATCCCCTACGAGCAGTACTTC.

This rearrangement joins TRBV2 to TRBJ1-1, with D unclear. V was pared by 4 bases and J by 1 base, with 10 bases between. The CDR3 covers 14 residues. Germline assignment: CDR1 SNHLY and CDR2 FYNNEI. CDR3 bases: TGTGCCAGCAGTGGGCCATCCAGGAACACTGAAGCTTTCTTT. It codes for CASSGPSRNTEAFF.

This chain uses TRBV19 with TRBJ1-5; TRBD1 is a possible D gene (5 bases). V lost 5 bases and J 1 base, leaving 18 bases between the germline ends. The V gene's germline CDR1 is LNHDA and CDR2 SQIVND (reference sequence). The CDR3 is 17 residues long. For the CDR3, the DNA is TGTGCCAGTAGTCCCCGCTGGACAAATGGGAGCAATCAGCCCCAGCATTTT. Residues: CASSPRWTNGSNQPQHF.

CDR3 sequence (DNA): TGTGCCAGCAGTACAATTCTGGTGGCGGCTAGTGGCTACACCTTC. Its translation: CASSTILVAASGYTF. The gene calls are TRBV6-1 and TRBJ1-2; D ambiguous. This CDR3 has 15 amino acids. CDR1 is MNHNS and CDR2 is SASEGT in the germline V gene. The V and J ends lost 5 bases and 7 bases respectively, with 20 bases between them.